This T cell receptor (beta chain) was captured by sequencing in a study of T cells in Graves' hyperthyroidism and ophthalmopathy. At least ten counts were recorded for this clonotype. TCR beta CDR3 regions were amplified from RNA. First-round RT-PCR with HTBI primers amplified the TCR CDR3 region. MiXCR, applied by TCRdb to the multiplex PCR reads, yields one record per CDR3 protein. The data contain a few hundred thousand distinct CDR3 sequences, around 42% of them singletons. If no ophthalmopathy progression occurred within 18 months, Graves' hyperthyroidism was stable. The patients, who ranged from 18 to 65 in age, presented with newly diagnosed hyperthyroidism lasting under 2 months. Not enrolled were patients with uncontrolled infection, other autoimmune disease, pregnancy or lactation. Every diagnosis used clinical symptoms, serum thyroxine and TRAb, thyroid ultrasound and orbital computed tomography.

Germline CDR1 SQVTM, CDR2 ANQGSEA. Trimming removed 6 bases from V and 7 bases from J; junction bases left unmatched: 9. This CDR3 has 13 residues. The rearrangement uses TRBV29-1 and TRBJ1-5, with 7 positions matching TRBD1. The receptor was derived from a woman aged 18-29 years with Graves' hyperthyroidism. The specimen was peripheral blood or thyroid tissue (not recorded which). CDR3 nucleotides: TGCAGCGTAGGGGAGGGGGCAAGCCAGCCCCAGCATTTT. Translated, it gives CSVGEGASQPQHF.